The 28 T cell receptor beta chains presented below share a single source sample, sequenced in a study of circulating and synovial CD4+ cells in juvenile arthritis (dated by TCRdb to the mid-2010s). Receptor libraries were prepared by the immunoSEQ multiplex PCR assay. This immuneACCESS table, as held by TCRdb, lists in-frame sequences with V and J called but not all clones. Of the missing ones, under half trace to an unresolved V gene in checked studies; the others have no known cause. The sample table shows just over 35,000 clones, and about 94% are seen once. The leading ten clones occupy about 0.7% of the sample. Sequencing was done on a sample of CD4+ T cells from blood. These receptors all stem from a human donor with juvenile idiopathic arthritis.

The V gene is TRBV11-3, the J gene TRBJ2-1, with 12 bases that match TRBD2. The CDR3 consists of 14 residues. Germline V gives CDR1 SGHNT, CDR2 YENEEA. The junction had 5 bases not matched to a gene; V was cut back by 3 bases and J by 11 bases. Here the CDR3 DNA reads TGTGCCAGCAGCTTCCTAACTAGCGGGGGGCAGCAGTTCTTC. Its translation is CASSFLTSGGQQFF.

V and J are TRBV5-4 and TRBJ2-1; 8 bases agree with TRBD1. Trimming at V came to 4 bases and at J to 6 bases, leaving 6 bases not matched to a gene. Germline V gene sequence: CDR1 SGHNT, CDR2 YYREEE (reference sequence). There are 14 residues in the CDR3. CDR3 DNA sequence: TGTGCCAGCAGCCCCGGGACAGGATTCAATGAGCAGTTCTTC. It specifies CASSPGTGFNEQFF.

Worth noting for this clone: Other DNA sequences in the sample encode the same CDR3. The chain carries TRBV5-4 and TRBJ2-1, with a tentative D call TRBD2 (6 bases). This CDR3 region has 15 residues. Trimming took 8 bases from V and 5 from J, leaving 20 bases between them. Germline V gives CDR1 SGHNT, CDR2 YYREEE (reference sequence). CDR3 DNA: TGTGCCAGTAGCGCGTCGGGGGTGGGGAACAATGAGCAGTTCTTC. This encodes CASSASGVGNNEQFF.

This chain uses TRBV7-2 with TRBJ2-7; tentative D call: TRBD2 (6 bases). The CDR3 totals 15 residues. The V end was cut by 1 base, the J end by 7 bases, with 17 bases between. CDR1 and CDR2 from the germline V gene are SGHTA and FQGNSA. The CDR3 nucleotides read TGTGCCAGCAGCTTAGGTGGAGCCCGGGCGGGGGAGCAGTACTTC. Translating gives CASSLGGARAGEQYF.

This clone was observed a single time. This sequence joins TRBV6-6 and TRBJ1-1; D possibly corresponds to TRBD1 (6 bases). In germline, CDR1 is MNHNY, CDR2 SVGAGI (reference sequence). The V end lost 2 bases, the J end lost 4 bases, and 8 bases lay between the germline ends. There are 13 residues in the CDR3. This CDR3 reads CASSYRGATEAFF. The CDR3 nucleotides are TGTGCCAGCAGTTACCGGGGGGCCACTGAAGCTTTCTTT.

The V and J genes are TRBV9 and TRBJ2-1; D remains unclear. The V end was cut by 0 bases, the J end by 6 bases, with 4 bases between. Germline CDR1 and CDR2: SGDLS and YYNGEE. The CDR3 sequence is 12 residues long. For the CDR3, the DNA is TGTGCCAGCAGCGTAGCGGGCAATGAGCAGTTCTTC. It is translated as CASSVAGNEQFF. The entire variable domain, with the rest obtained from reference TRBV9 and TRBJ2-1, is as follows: DSGVTQTPKHLITATGQRVTLRCSPRSGDLSVYWYQQSLDQGLQFLIQYYNGEERAKGNILERFSAQQFPDLHSELNLSSLELGDSALYFCASSVAGNEQFFGPGTRLTVL.

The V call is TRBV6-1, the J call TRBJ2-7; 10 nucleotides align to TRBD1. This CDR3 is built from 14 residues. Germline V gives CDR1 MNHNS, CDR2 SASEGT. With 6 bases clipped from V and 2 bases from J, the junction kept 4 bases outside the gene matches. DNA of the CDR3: TGTGCCAGCAGCCGGGACAGGGGTACCTACGAGCAGTACTTC. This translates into CASSRDRGTYEQYF.

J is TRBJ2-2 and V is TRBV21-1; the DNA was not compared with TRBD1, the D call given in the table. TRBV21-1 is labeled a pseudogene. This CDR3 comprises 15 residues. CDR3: CASSKAQDRIGELFF. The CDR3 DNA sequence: TGTGCCAGCAGCAAAGCACAGGACAGAATAGGGGAGCTGTTTTTT.

The CDR3 DNA is TGCGCCAGCAGATCCGGGGCTGAAGCTTTCTTT. It specifies CASRSGAEAFF. The chain uses TRBV10-1 and TRBJ1-1; D gene unclear. CDR3 length: 11 amino acids. V lost 6 bases, J lost 6 bases, and 8 bases lay in between. Germline lookup yields CDR1 WNHNN and CDR2 SYGVQD (reference sequence).

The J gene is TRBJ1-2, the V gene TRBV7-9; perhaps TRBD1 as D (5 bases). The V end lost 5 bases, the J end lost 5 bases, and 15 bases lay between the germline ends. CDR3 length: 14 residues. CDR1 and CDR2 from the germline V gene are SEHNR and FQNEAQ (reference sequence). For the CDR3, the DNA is TGTGCCAGCAGCCTGACAGAGTCCGAATATGGCTACACCTTC. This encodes CASSLTESEYGYTF.

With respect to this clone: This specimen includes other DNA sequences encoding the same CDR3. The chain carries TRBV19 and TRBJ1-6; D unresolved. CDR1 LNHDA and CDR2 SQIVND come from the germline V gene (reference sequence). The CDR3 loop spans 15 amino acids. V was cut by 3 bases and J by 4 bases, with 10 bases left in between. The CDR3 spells CASSIDFRYNSPLHF. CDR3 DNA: TGTGCCAGTAGTATTGACTTTCGATATAATTCACCCCTCCACTTT.

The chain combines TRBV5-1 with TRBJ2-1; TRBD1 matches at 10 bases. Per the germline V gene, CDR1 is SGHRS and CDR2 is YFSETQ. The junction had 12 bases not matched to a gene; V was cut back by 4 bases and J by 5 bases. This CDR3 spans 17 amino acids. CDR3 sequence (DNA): TGCGCCAGCAGCCCACCCAAGACAGGGGGCGCGGACAATGAGCAGTTCTTC. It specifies CASSPPKTGGADNEQFF.

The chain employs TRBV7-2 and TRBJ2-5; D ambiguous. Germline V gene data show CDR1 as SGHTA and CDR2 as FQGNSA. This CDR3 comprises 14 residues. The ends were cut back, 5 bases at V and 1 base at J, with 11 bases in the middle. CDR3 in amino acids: CASSPPWSQETQYF. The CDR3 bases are TGTGCCAGCAGCCCCCCGTGGAGCCAAGAGACCCAGTACTTC.

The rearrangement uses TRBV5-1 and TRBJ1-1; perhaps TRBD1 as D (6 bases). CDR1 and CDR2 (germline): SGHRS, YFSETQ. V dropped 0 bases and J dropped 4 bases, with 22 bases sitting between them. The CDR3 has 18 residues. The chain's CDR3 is CASSLGMGHETRGTEAFF. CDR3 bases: TGCGCCAGCAGCTTGGGTATGGGACACGAAACTAGGGGCACTGAAGCTTTCTTT. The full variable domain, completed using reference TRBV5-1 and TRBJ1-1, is KAGVTQTPRYLIKTRGQQVTLSCSPISGHRSVSWYQQTPGQGLQFLFEYFSETQRNKGNFPGRFSGRQFSNSRSEMNVSTLELGDSALYLCASSLGMGHETRGTEAFFGQGTRLTVV.

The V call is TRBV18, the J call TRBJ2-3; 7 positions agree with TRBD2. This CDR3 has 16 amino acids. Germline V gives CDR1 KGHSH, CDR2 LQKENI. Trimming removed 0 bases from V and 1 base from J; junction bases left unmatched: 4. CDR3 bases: TGTGCCAGCTCACCACCGGCTGCGGGGGGCACAGATACGCAGTATTTT. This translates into CASSPPAAGGTDTQYF.

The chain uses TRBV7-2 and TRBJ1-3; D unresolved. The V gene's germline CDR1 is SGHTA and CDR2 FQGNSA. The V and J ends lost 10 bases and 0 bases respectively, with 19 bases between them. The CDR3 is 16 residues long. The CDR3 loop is CATGRRRRDSGNTIYF. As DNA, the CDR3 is TGTGCCACTGGGCGCCGGAGGCGAGACTCTGGAAACACCATATATTTT.

In DNA form, the CDR3 reads TGTGCCAGCAGCTTAGATGGTGGGGGCCAATACGAGCAGTACTTC. It specifies CASSLDGGGQYEQYF. This chain joins TRBV5-4 and TRBJ2-7, with D possibly matching TRBD1 (6 bases). Trimming removed 2 bases from V and 4 bases from J, with 16 bases in between. Per germline, CDR1 SGHNT and CDR2 YYREEE (reference sequence). The CDR3 consists of 15 residues.

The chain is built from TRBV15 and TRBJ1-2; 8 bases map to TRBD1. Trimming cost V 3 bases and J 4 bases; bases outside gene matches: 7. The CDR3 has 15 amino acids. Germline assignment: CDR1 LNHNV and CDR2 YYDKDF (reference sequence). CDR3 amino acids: CATSSGQGKSYGYTF. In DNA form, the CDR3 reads TGTGCCACCAGCAGTGGACAGGGAAAATCCTATGGCTACACCTTC.

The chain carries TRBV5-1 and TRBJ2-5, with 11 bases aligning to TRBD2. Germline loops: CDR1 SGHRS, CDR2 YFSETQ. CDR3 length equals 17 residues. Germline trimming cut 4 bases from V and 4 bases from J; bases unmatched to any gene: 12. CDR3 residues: CASSPWGTSGSGETQYF. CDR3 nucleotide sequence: TGCGCCAGCAGCCCGTGGGGGACTAGCGGCTCCGGAGAGACCCAGTACTTC. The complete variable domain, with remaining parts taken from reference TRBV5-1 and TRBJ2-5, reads KAGVTQTPRYLIKTRGQQVTLSCSPISGHRSVSWYQQTPGQGLQFLFEYFSETQRNKGNFPGRFSGRQFSNSRSEMNVSTLELGDSALYLCASSPWGTSGSGETQYFGPGTRLLVL.

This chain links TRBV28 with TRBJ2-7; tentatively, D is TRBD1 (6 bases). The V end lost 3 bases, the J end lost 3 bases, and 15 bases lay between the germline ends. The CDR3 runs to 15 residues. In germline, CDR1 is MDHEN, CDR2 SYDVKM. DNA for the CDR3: TGTGCCAGCAGTTTGGGGGCGGTTAAGGTCTACGAGCAGTACTTC. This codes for CASSLGAVKVYEQYF. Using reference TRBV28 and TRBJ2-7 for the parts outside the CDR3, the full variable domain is DVKVTQSSRYLVKRTGEKVFLECVQDMDHENMFWYRQDPGLGLRLIYFSYDVKMKEKGDIPEGYSVSREKKERFSLILESASTNQTSMYLCASSLGAVKVYEQYFGPGTRLTVT.

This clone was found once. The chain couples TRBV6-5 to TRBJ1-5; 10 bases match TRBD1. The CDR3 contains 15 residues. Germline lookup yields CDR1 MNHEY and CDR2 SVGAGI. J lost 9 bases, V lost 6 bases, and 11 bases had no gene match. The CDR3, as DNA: TGTGCCAGCAGCCCGGGACAGGGGCCGGGTAGGCCCCAGCATTTT. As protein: CASSPGQGPGRPQHF.

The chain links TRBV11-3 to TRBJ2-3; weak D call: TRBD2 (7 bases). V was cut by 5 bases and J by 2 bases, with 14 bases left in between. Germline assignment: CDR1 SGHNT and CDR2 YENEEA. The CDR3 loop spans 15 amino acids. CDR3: CASSPAGAFTDTQYF. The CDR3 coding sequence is TGTGCCAGCAGCCCGGCGGGGGCCTTCACAGATACGCAGTATTTT.

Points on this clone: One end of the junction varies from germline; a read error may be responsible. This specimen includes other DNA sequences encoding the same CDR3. This CDR3 is CATSRIAGDSPLHF. The CDR3 DNA reads TGTGCCACCAGCAGGATCGCAGGGGATTCCCCCCTCCACTTT. The genes are TRBV15 and TRBJ1-6; D might be TRBD1 (6 bases). The germline V gene encodes CDR1 LNHNV and CDR2 YYDKDF (reference sequence). This CDR3 region has 14 residues.

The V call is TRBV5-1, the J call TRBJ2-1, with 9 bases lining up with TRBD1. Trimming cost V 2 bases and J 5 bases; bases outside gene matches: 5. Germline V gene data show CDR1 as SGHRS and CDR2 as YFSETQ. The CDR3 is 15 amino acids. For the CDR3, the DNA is TGCGCCAGCAGCTTCGATGGACAGGGGAACAATGAGCAGTTCTTC. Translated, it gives CASSFDGQGNNEQFF. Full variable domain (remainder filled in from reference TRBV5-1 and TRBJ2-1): KAGVTQTPRYLIKTRGQQVTLSCSPISGHRSVSWYQQTPGQGLQFLFEYFSETQRNKGNFPGRFSGRQFSNSRSEMNVSTLELGDSALYLCASSFDGQGNNEQFFGPGTRLTVL.

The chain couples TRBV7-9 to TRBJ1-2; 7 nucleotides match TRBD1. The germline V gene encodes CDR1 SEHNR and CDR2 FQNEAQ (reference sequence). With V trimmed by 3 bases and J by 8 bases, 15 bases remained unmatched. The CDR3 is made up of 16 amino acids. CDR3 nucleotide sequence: TGTGCCAGCAGCTTCCGACAGGGAACTAAAGACGACGGCTACACCTTC. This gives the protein CASSFRQGTKDDGYTF.

For the CDR3, the DNA is TGTGCCAGCAGCTTAGAGGGCGGGGGAGCTAGCACAGATACGCAGTATTTT. Protein product: CASSLEGGGASTDTQYF. The V and J genes are TRBV7-3 and TRBJ2-3; TRBD2 matches 7 bases. Germline CDR1 and CDR2: SGHTA and FQGTGA. The length of the CDR3 is 17 residues. J was trimmed by 0 bases and V by 2 bases; bases with no gene match: 8.

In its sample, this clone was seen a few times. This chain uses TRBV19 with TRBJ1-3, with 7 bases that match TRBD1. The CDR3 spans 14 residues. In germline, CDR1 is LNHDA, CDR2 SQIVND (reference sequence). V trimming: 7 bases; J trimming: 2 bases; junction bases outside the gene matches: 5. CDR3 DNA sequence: TGTGCCAGTACTTCCGGGACAGCTGGAAACACCATATATTTT. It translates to CASTSGTAGNTIYF.

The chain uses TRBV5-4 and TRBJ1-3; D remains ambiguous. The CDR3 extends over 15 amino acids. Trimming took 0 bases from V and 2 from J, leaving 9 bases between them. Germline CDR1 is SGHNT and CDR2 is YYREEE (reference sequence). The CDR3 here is CASSLAPGTGNTIYF. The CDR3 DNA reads TGTGCCAGCAGCTTGGCCCCAGGCACTGGAAACACCATATATTTT.